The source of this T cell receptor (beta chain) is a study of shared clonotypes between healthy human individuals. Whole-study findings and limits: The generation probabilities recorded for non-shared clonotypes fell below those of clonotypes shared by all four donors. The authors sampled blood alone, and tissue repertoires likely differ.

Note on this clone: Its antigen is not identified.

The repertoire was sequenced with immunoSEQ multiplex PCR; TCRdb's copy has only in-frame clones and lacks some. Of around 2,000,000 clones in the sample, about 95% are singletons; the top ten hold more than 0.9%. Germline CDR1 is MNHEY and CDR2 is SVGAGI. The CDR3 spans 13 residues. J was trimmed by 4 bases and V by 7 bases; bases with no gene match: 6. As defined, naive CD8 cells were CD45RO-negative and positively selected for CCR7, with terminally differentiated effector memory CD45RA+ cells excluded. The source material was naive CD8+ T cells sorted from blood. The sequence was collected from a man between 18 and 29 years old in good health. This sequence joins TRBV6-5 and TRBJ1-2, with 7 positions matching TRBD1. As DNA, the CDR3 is TGTGCCAGCACCACAGGGGAGCCCTATGGCTACACCTTC. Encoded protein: CASTTGEPYGYTF.